This T cell receptor (beta chain) was sequenced for a study of shared clonotypes between healthy human individuals. Overall study: Two female and a few male donors aged 18 to 49 were enrolled.

When replicate PCRs were run on sorted subsets, they used roughly 0.2 ug DNA, some 30,000 T cell genomes. Assay used: immunoSEQ multiplex PCR; TCRdb lists only in-frame clones, some missing. Counted here are some 550,000 clones, roughly 97% occurring once; the ten biggest clones make up 0.057%. Study-wide results and caveats: With several donors compared, 4.5% to 6.5% of naive CD4 clonotypes were shared.

Regarding this clone: The target antigen is unknown.

This CDR3 is 16 amino acids long. Germline V gene sequence: CDR1 MNHEY, CDR2 SMNVEV (reference sequence). The V gene lost 6 bases and the J gene lost 0 bases, with 14 bases spanning the gap. What was sequenced was naive CD4+ T cells sorted from blood. The sample's subset: CD45RA+ positively selected. This TCR derives from a woman aged 30 to 39 in good health. This sequence joins TRBV27 and TRBJ2-2; the D is unclear. The CDR3 spells CASSTLARPNTGELFF. The CDR3 bases are TGTGCCAGCAGCACTCTGGCCCGCCCGAACACCGGGGAGCTGTTTTTT.